A selection of T cell receptor beta chains follows, all from one sample in a study of vaccination effects on CD4 cells after COVID-19. The assay was immunoSEQ multiplex PCR, and TCRdb's table has in-frame clones only and misses some. There are 60,000 to 85,000 clones in the sample; around 69% occur only once, and around 1.5% lies in the top ten. Their antigen targets remain unknown. The sample was CD4+ T cells from PBMCs cultured with HCoV-229E spike peptides, taken after COVID-19 vaccination. The receptor set was obtained from a human donor who received a COVID-19 vaccine. The CDR3 runs from the conserved cysteine through the conserved F or W. D genes are given only for firm matches. Only some rows state a clone size, as once, few, many or a class for expanded clones.

clone_size j_call v_call d_call cdr3_nt cdr3_aa
NA TRBJ2-1 TRBV5-4 TRBD2 TGTGCCAGCAGCTTGGGGCTAGCGGGGGCCAATGAGCAGTTCTTC CASSLGLAGANEQFF
NA TRBJ2-5 TRBV6-5 NA TGTGCCAGCAGCCAACAACGGACAGAGACCCAGTACTTC CASSQQRTETQYF
NA TRBJ2-1 TRBV5-1 NA TGCGCCAGCAGCCTATCAGGGGTTGCGAACAATGAGCAGTTCTTC CASSLSGVANNEQFF
NA TRBJ1-6 TRBV27 NA TGTGCCAGCAGTCGACACTGGGCTAATTTGGAGGGAAAGAATTCACCCCTCCACTTT CASSRHWANLEGKNSPLHF
NA TRBJ2-5 TRBV4-1 TRBD2 TGCGCCAGCAGCCAAGAACCTAGCGGGGGGTCAGGGGAGACCCAGTACTTC CASSQEPSGGSGETQYF
NA TRBJ2-3 TRBV9 TRBD2 TGTGCCAGCAGCCTACAGGGACTAGCGGGGGGGGTTCGAACAGATACGCAGTATTTT CASSLQGLAGGVRTDTQYF
NA TRBJ2-3 TRBV2 NA TGTGCCAGCTCGATACTCACAGATACGCAGTATTTT CASSILTDTQYF
NA TRBJ1-1 TRBV14 NA TGTGCCAGCAGCCCCAGGGTTAGCACTGAAGCTTTCTTT CASSPRVSTEAFF
NA TRBJ2-5 TRBV19 TRBD1 TGTGCCAGTACAAACGACAGGGCCGGAGAGACCCAGTACTTC CASTNDRAGETQYF
NA TRBJ2-3 TRBV18 TRBD2 TGTGCCAGCTCACCTCAGGCCGGGACTAGCGGGTCAGATACGCAGTATTTT CASSPQAGTSGSDTQYF
NA TRBJ1-2 TRBV7-2 NA TGTGCCAGCAGCCCGAGGGGGGGCGATGGCTACACCTTC CASSPRGGDGYTF
NA TRBJ1-5 TRBV6-5 NA TGTGCCAGCAGTTACTCGAGTCAGGGAGGTCAGCCCCAGCATTTT CASSYSSQGGQPQHF
once TRBJ1-1 TRBV12-3/TRBV12-4 NA TGTGCCAGCAGTTTTTTCCCGGGTCGAGAAGCTTTCTTT CASSFFPGREAFF
NA TRBJ1-6 TRBV27 NA TGTGCCAGCAGTTCCCACTATAATTCACCCCTCCACTTT CASSSHYNSPLHF
few TRBJ2-3 TRBV18 NA TGTGCCAGCTCACCACCGACAGATACGCAGTATTTT CASSPPTDTQYF
NA TRBJ1-6 TRBV30 NA TGTGCCTGGAGCGCGGTTAATCCGCGGGCGCTCCTCCACTTT CAWSAVNPRALLHF
NA TRBJ1-2 TRBV15 NA TGTGCCACCAGCAGACCCGGGACCGCCTTGTGGTACACCTTC CATSRPGTALWYTF
few TRBJ1-4 TRBV10-2 TRBD1 TGCGCCAGCAGGACAGGGGGGGATGAAAAACTGTTTTTT CASRTGGDEKLFF
NA TRBJ1-2 TRBV4-1 NA TGCGCCAGCAGCCAAAACGATTATGGCTACACCTTC CASSQNDYGYTF
NA TRBJ1-6 TRBV3-1/TRBV3-2 NA TGTGCCAGCAGCCAAGACCCAGATAATTCACCCCTCCACTTT CASSQDPDNSPLHF
NA TRBJ1-3 TRBV6-1 NA TGTGCCAGCAGTGAGATTTTAACAGGAACTGGAAACACCATATATTTT CASSEILTGTGNTIYF
NA TRBJ2-5 TRBV10-3 NA TGTGCCATCAGTGAGGCTCAAGAGACCCAGTACTTC CAISEAQETQYF